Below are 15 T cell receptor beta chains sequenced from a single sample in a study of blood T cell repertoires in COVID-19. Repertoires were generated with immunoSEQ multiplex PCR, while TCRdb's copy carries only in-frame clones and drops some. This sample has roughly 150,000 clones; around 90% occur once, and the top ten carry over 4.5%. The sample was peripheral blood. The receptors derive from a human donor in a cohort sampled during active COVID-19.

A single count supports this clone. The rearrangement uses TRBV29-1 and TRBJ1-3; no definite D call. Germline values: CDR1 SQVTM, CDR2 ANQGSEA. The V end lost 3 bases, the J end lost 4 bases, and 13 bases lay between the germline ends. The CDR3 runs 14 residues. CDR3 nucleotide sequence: TGCAGCGTTGAGATCCCCGGAGGAGGAAACACCATATATTTT. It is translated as CSVEIPGGGNTIYF.

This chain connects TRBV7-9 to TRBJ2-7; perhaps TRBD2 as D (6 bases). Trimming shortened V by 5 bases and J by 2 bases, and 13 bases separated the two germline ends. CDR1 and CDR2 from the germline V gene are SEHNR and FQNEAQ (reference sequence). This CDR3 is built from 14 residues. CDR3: CASSLMDYAYEQYF. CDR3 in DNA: TGTGCCAGCAGCCTCATGGACTATGCCTACGAGCAGTACTTC.

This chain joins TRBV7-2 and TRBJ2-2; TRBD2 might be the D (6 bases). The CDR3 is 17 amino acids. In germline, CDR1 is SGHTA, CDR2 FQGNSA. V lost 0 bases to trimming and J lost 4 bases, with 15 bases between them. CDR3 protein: CASSLAPGGAGTGELFF. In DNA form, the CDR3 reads TGTGCCAGCAGCTTAGCCCCGGGCGGGGCGGGCACCGGGGAGCTGTTTTTT.

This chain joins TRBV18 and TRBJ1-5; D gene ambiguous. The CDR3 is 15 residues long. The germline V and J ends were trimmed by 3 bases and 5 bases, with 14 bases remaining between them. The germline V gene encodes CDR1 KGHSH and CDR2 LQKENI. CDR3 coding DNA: TGTGCCAGCTCACCGAGCCGGGGTCGGGATCAGCCCCAGCATTTT. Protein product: CASSPSRGRDQPQHF.

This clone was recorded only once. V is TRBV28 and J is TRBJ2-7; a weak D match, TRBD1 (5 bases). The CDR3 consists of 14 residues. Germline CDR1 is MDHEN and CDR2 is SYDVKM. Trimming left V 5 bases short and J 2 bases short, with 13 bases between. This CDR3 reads CASSPRGWPYEQYF. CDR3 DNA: TGTGCCAGCAGTCCAAGGGGTTGGCCCTACGAGCAGTACTTC. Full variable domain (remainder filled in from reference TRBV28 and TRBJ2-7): DVKVTQSSRYLVKRTGEKVFLECVQDMDHENMFWYRQDPGLGLRLIYFSYDVKMKEKGDIPEGYSVSREKKERFSLILESASTNQTSMYLCASSPRGWPYEQYFGPGTRLTVT.

CDR3 region: CASSLPGQVTYEQYF. Here the CDR3 DNA reads TGTGCCAGCAGCTTACCAGGGCAGGTTACCTACGAGCAGTACTTC. The chain links TRBV7-9 to TRBJ2-7; D might be TRBD1 (5 bases). CDR1 is SEHNR, CDR2 FQNEAQ, per germline (reference sequence). This CDR3 region has 15 residues. V gave up 2 bases and J gave up 2 bases, with 13 bases separating them.

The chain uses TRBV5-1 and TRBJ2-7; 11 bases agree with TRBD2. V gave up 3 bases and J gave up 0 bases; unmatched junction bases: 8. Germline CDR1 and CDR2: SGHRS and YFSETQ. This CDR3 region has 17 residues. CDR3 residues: CASSSNLLAGVSYEQYF. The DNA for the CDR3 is TGCGCCAGCAGCTCCAACTTACTAGCGGGGGTCTCCTACGAGCAGTACTTC.

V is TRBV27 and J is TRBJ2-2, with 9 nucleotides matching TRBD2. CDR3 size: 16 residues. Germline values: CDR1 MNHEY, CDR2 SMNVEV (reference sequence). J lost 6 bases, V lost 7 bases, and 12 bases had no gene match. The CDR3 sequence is CASIGLRGRAAGELFF. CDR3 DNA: TGTGCCAGCATCGGCCTTCGCGGGAGGGCCGCCGGGGAGCTGTTTTTT.

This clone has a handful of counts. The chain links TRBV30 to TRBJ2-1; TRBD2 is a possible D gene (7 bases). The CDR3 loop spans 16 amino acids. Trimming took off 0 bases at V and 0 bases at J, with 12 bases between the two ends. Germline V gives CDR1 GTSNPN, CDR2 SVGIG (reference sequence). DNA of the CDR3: TGTGCCTGGAGTGTAGGGGGGGGACCCTCCTACAATGAGCAGTTCTTC. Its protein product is CAWSVGGGPSYNEQFF.

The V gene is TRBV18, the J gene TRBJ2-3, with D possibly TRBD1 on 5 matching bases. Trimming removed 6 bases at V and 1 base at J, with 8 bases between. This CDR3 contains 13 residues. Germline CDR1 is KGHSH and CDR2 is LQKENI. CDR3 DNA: TGTGCCAGCTCCCCGACAGGCACAGATACGCAGTATTTT. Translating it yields CASSPTGTDTQYF.

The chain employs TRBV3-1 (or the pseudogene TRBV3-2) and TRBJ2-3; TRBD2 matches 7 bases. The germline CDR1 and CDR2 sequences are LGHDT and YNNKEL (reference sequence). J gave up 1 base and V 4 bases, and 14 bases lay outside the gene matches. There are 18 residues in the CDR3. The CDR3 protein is CASSPRTSGLFGTDTQYF. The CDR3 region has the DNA TGTGCCAGCAGCCCACGGACTAGTGGGCTATTCGGCACAGATACGCAGTATTTT.

DNA for the CDR3: TGTGCCAGCAGGCCTAACTCCTTTAGGGGTCGTCATGGCTACACCTTC. The encoded protein is CASRPNSFRGRHGYTF. This chain uses TRBV28 with TRBJ1-2, with D possibly matching TRBD1 (5 bases). V lost 6 bases to trimming and J lost 6 bases, with 23 bases between them. Germline V gene data show CDR1 as MDHEN and CDR2 as SYDVKM. The CDR3 runs to 16 residues.

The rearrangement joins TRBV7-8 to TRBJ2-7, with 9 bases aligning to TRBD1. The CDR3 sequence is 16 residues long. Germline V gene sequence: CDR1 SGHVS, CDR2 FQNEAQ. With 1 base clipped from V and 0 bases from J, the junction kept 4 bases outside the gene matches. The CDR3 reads CASSLEQGANSYEQYF. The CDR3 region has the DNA TGTGCCAGCAGCTTAGAACAGGGGGCCAACTCCTACGAGCAGTACTTC.

This CDR3 is CASSYNRENNYGYTF. DNA for the CDR3: TGTGCCAGCAGTTACAACAGGGAAAATAACTATGGCTACACCTTC. This chain joins TRBV6-2 or TRBV6-3 and TRBJ1-2; TRBD1 might be the D (6 bases). Trimming took 2 bases from V and 1 from J, leaving 11 bases between them. This CDR3 is built from 15 residues. Germline assignment: CDR1 MNHEY and CDR2 SVGEGT.

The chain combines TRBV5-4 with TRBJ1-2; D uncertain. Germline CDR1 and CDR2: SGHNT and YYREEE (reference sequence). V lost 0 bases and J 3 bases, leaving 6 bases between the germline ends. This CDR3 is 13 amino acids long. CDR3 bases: TGTGCCAGCAGCTTGGGCAGCGACTATGGCTACACCTTC. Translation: CASSLGSDYGYTF.